These T cell receptor beta chains were read from a single sample in a study of T cells in localized non-small cell lung cancer. Data came from immunoSEQ multiplex PCR; TCRdb stores just in-frame clones and leaves some out. The sample has 60,000 to 75,000 clones, about four fifths seen once; the top ten hold about 4.5%. The sequencing used PBMCs, collected before any cancer treatment. All receptors come from a man between 40 and 70 years old with stage II lung adenocarcinoma. The CDR3 runs from the conserved cysteine through the conserved F or W. A D gene is named only where the DNA matches it firmly. Size is omitted from some rows. Given values are once, few, many or a class for expanded clones.

d_call: .
v_call: TRBV5-1
j_call: TRBJ1-3
clone_size: .
cdr3_nt: TGCGCCAGCAGCATATCACAGGGTACTGGAAACACCATATATTTT
cdr3_aa: CASSISQGTGNTIYF

d_call: TRBD2
v_call: TRBV7-2
j_call: TRBJ2-7
clone_size: .
cdr3_nt: TGTGCCAGCACCGTAGGACTAGCGGGAGTAAGTGGGTACGAGCAGTACTTC
cdr3_aa: CASTVGLAGVSGYEQYF

d_call: .
v_call: TRBV30
j_call: TRBJ2-5
clone_size: .
cdr3_nt: TGTGCCTGCCTCAGGGGGGCGGAGACCCAGTACTTC
cdr3_aa: CACLRGAETQYF

d_call: .
v_call: TRBV5-1
j_call: TRBJ2-7
clone_size: .
cdr3_nt: TGCGCCAGCAGCTTGGCCCCCGGGTCCCCCTCAATCTACGAGCAGTACTTC
cdr3_aa: CASSLAPGSPSIYEQYF

d_call: TRBD1
v_call: TRBV7-9
j_call: TRBJ1-1
clone_size: .
cdr3_nt: TGTGCCAGCAGCTTAGCCCTAGACAGGGGGCTTCTGAACACTGAAGCTTTCTTT
cdr3_aa: CASSLALDRGLLNTEAFF

d_call: TRBD1
v_call: TRBV5-6
j_call: TRBJ1-2
clone_size: .
cdr3_nt: TGTGCCAGCAGCCCCGGACAGGGATGGGACTATGGCTACACCTTC
cdr3_aa: CASSPGQGWDYGYTF

d_call: .
v_call: TRBV6-5
j_call: TRBJ2-7
clone_size: .
cdr3_nt: TGTGCCACCAAATCCCTGGAGGCCTACGAGCAGTACTTC
cdr3_aa: CATKSLEAYEQYF

d_call: .
v_call: TRBV19
j_call: TRBJ2-7
clone_size: few
cdr3_nt: TGTGCCAGTATGGGGTCGTTCGGGGGAAGGGACGAGCAGTACTTC
cdr3_aa: CASMGSFGGRDEQYF

d_call: .
v_call: TRBV18
j_call: TRBJ1-3
clone_size: few
cdr3_nt: TGTGCCAGCTCACCACTGGAGGGAGTAACTGGAAACACCATATATTTT
cdr3_aa: CASSPLEGVTGNTIYF

d_call: .
v_call: TRBV9
j_call: TRBJ1-1
clone_size: .
cdr3_nt: TGTGCCAGCAACAGGGCCGAATTGAACACTGAAGCTTTCTTT
cdr3_aa: CASNRAELNTEAFF

d_call: .
v_call: TRBV5-1
j_call: TRBJ1-5
clone_size: .
cdr3_nt: TGCGCCAGCAGCTTGGGGGGCTATAGCAATCAGCCCCAGCATTTT
cdr3_aa: CASSLGGYSNQPQHF

d_call: TRBD1
v_call: TRBV19
j_call: TRBJ1-5
clone_size: .
cdr3_nt: TGTGCCAGTAGCCCCAGGGGGACATTGAGCAATCAGCCCCAGCATTTT
cdr3_aa: CASSPRGTLSNQPQHF

d_call: TRBD2
v_call: TRBV5-1
j_call: TRBJ2-5
clone_size: .
cdr3_nt: TGCGCCAGCAGCTCAGCGACACAGACTGGGACTAGCGGAAGCAAGTACCAAGAGACCCAGTACTTC
cdr3_aa: CASSSATQTGTSGSKYQETQYF

d_call: .
v_call: TRBV7-8
j_call: TRBJ1-1
clone_size: .
cdr3_nt: TGTGCCAGCAGCTCGTGGGGAGGGGGGAGTTGGACTGAAGCTTTCTTT
cdr3_aa: CASSSWGGGSWTEAFF

d_call: TRBD2
v_call: TRBV6-1
j_call: TRBJ2-7
clone_size: .
cdr3_nt: TGTGCCAGCAATTTAGCGGGAGGGGGCTCCTACGAGCAGTACTTC
cdr3_aa: CASNLAGGGSYEQYF

d_call: TRBD2
v_call: TRBV9
j_call: TRBJ2-1
clone_size: .
cdr3_nt: TGTGCCAGCAGCAGCGGGACTAGCGGGAGAAATGAGCAGTTCTTC
cdr3_aa: CASSSGTSGRNEQFF

d_call: TRBD2
v_call: TRBV7-8
j_call: TRBJ2-3
clone_size: .
cdr3_nt: TGTGCCAGCAGCTTACGCGGGAGGGGGACAGATACGCAGTATTTT
cdr3_aa: CASSLRGRGTDTQYF

d_call: TRBD1
v_call: TRBV19
j_call: TRBJ2-1
clone_size: .
cdr3_nt: TGTGCCAGTAGTCTCTCAGGGGGCGAATACAATGAGCAGTTCTTC
cdr3_aa: CASSLSGGEYNEQFF

d_call: .
v_call: TRBV28
j_call: TRBJ2-7
clone_size: .
cdr3_nt: TGTGCCACTTGGGGCAGGCGTTACGAGCAGTACTTC
cdr3_aa: CATWGRRYEQYF

d_call: TRBD1
v_call: TRBV5-1
j_call: TRBJ1-1
clone_size: once
cdr3_nt: TGCGCCAGCAGCCGCGGTGAGAGGGGGCTATCTGTCGCTGAAGCTTTCTTT
cdr3_aa: CASSRGERGLSVAEAFF

d_call: .
v_call: TRBV7-2
j_call: TRBJ2-1
clone_size: .
cdr3_nt: TGTGCCAGCAGCTTCCAAACTAGAGACAATGAGCAGTTCTTC
cdr3_aa: CASSFQTRDNEQFF

d_call: .
v_call: TRBV10-3
j_call: TRBJ2-7
clone_size: .
cdr3_nt: TGTGCCATCAGTGGAGGCGGGCAGGGCGGCTACGAGCAGTACTTC
cdr3_aa: CAISGGGQGGYEQYF